The 30 T cell receptor beta chains below come from one sample, sequenced in a study of technical replicates of blood from several donors. Using immunoSEQ multiplex PCR, the repertoire was profiled, and TCRdb retains in-frame clones only, with some absent. The table lists 70,000 or so clones, approximately 88% of them singletons, with approximately 5% in the top ten. The sequencing input was PBMCs. Every receptor here comes from a human donor in good health. Some clones in this sample may be carry-over from other donors' samples.

J is TRBJ1-5 and V is TRBV29-1; 7 bases fit TRBD1. CDR1 is SQVTM, CDR2 ANQGSEA, per germline. Losses at the gene ends were 4 bases for V and 4 bases for J; bases not matched to a gene: 4. The CDR3 loop spans 13 amino acids. The chain's CDR3 is CSVAGQINQPQHF. The CDR3 coding sequence is TGCAGCGTTGCGGGACAGATAAATCAGCCCCAGCATTTT.

The V gene is TRBV19, the J gene TRBJ1-1; no definite D call. Trimming removed 1 base from V and 1 base from J, with 4 bases in between. The V gene's germline CDR1 is LNHDA and CDR2 SQIVND (reference sequence). The CDR3 runs to 13 residues. CDR3 nucleotides: TGTGCCAGTAGTATAGGAGGGAACACTGAAGCTTTCTTT. Protein: CASSIGGNTEAFF.

The rearrangement joins TRBV6-6 to TRBJ1-1; 7 bases are shared with TRBD1. V was pared by 2 bases and J by 0 bases, with 3 bases of the junction left unmatched. CDR3 size: 15 residues. Germline CDR1 and CDR2: MNHNY and SVGAGI (reference sequence). DNA of the CDR3: TGTGCCAGCAGTTACCGGACAGGAGTGAACACTGAAGCTTTCTTT. Translating gives CASSYRTGVNTEAFF.

This clone was found once. The rearrangement joins TRBV5-6 to TRBJ2-1; perhaps TRBD1 as D (6 bases). CDR1 and CDR2 from the germline V gene are SGHDT and YYEEEE. V lost 4 bases, J lost 4 bases, and 15 bases lay in between. The length of the CDR3 is 15 residues. The CDR3 reads CASSLRIGQYNEQFF. The CDR3 nucleotides read TGTGCCAGCAGCCTCCGAATTGGACAGTACAATGAGCAGTTCTTC.

The chain has TRBV4-1 and TRBJ1-1, with 8 positions matching TRBD1. CDR3 length: 16 amino acids. With 1 base clipped from V and 6 bases from J, the junction kept 10 bases outside the gene matches. Germline assignment: CDR1 MGHRA and CDR2 YSYEKL. The CDR3 sequence: CASSQGWTGIVAEAFF. The DNA for the CDR3 is TGCGCCAGCAGCCAAGGATGGACAGGGATAGTCGCTGAAGCTTTCTTT.

The chain has TRBV11-2 and TRBJ1-2; tentatively, D is TRBD1 (6 bases). Per germline, CDR1 SGHAT and CDR2 FQNNGV. The CDR3 is 17 amino acids. The V gene lost 3 bases and the J gene lost 7 bases, with 24 bases spanning the gap. As DNA, the CDR3 is TGTGCCAGCAGCTTGTCGGGTCGGGGCAGGGGAGTATCTGGCTACACCTTC. Its protein is CASSLSGRGRGVSGYTF.

This chain links TRBV2 with TRBJ1-4, with TRBD1 matching 9 bases. This CDR3 contains 14 residues. Looked up from germline, CDR1 is SNHLY and CDR2 is FYNNEI. Trimming at V came to 8 bases and at J to 8 bases, leaving 9 bases not matched to a gene. CDR3 DNA sequence: TGTGCCAGCCCGGCGACAGGGGGTGGGGAAAAACTGTTTTTT. Translated, it gives CASPATGGGEKLFF. The whole variable domain, remainder taken from reference TRBV2 and TRBJ1-4, is EPEVTQTPSHQVTQMGQEVILRCVPISNHLYFYWYRQILGQKVEFLVSFYNNEISEKSEIFDDQFSVERPDGSNFTLKIRSTKLEDSAMYFCASPATGGGEKLFFGSGTQLSVL.

The V gene is TRBV5-4, the J gene TRBJ1-2, with D possibly matching TRBD1 (5 bases). Germline loops: CDR1 SGHNT, CDR2 YYREEE (reference sequence). Between the trimmed V and J ends, which lost 4 bases and 9 bases, there was a span of 19 bases. This CDR3 comprises 14 residues. The CDR3 spells CASSRETRGKSYTF. CDR3 coding DNA: TGTGCCAGCAGCCGAGAGACTAGGGGTAAGAGCTACACCTTC.

J is TRBJ1-5 and V is TRBV4-2, with D unclear. The CDR3 is made up of 13 amino acids. Germline V CDR1 and CDR2: LGHNA, YNFKEQ. Trimming removed 5 bases at V and 3 bases at J, with 8 bases between. The CDR3 region has the DNA TGTGCCAGCAGCTCGGTCCTCAATCAGCCCCAGCATTTT. As protein: CASSSVLNQPQHF.

The chain carries TRBV18 and TRBJ2-1; D not certain. The germline V gene encodes CDR1 KGHSH and CDR2 LQKENI. The germline V and J ends were trimmed by 6 bases and 5 bases, with 11 bases remaining between them. The CDR3 runs 13 residues. The CDR3 region has the DNA TGTGCCAGCTCGACCAGCAGGAACAATGAGCAGTTCTTC. Protein: CASSTSRNNEQFF.

This rearrangement joins TRBV7-9 to TRBJ2-1; 9 nucleotides line up with TRBD2. V gave up 6 bases and J gave up 10 bases; unmatched junction bases: 16. CDR1 is SEHNR and CDR2 is FQNEAQ in the germline V gene (reference sequence). This CDR3 region has 16 residues. The CDR3, as DNA: TGTGCCAGCAGGGCGCGGGGTGCGCGGGAGGGAGGGGAGCAGTTCTTC. It translates to CASRARGAREGGEQFF.

V is TRBV19 and J is TRBJ2-2; 7 bases agree with TRBD1. Germline V CDR1 and CDR2: LNHDA, SQIVND (reference sequence). This CDR3 has 16 amino acids. J gave up 0 bases and V 5 bases, and 6 bases lay outside the gene matches. CDR3 sequence (DNA): TGTGCCAGTAGTCTTCAGACAGGGACGAACACCGGGGAGCTGTTTTTT. Protein sequence: CASSLQTGTNTGELFF.

The count of this clone is one. This chain uses TRBV27 with TRBJ2-1, with 7 bases lining up with TRBD2. With V trimmed by 4 bases and J by 9 bases, 6 bases remained unmatched. The CDR3 is 13 residues long. Looked up from germline, CDR1 is MNHEY and CDR2 is SMNVEV (reference sequence). This CDR3 reads CASSSTSAGEQFF. The CDR3 nucleotides are TGTGCCAGCAGTTCTACTAGCGCGGGTGAGCAGTTCTTC.

The J gene is TRBJ1-1, the V gene TRBV19, with D perhaps matching TRBD1 (5 bases). Trimming cost V 6 bases and J 5 bases, with 16 bases left between them. The CDR3 is 14 amino acids. From germline, CDR1 is LNHDA and CDR2 SQIVND (reference sequence). CDR3 sequence (DNA): TGTGCCAGTAGCCCGACAGACGGTAGTACTGAAGCTTTCTTT. Residues: CASSPTDGSTEAFF.

This chain connects TRBV7-2 to TRBJ2-1; unclear D gene. This CDR3 has 13 residues. Trimming pared 4 bases from V and 9 bases from J, leaving 13 bases between. Germline-derived CDR1 and CDR2 are SGHTA and FQGNSA. The CDR3 DNA reads as TGTGCCAGCAGCTCGGCTAGGATAGGTGAGCAGTTCTTC. As protein: CASSSARIGEQFF. Full variable domain (remainder filled in from reference TRBV7-2 and TRBJ2-1): GAGVSQSPSNKVTEKGKDVELRCDPISGHTALYWYRQSLGQGLEFLIYFQGNSAPDKSGLPSDRFSAERTGGSVSTLTIQRTQQEDSAVYLCASSSARIGEQFFGPGTRLTVL.

The chain employs TRBV5-3 and TRBJ2-2, with 8 positions matching TRBD1. TRBV5-3 is marked as an open reading frame, function uncertain. J lost 7 bases, V lost 3 bases, and 32 bases had no gene match. This CDR3 contains 23 residues. CDR3 sequence (DNA): TGTGCCAGAAGCTGGACCAGGCTAGGTTCACGGTCACCCTCAGGGGGCCAAGGCGGGGAGCTGTTTTTT. Its protein product is CARSWTRLGSRSPSGGQGGELFF.

The rearrangement joins TRBV6-5 to TRBJ2-5; 9 bases are a match to TRBD2. This CDR3 spans 16 amino acids. V lost 0 bases and J lost 5; bases outside the gene matches: 7. Germline CDR1 reads MNHEY; CDR2 reads SVGAGI. The CDR3 here is CASSYSGGGAWETQYF. The CDR3 coding sequence is TGTGCCAGCAGTTACTCTGGCGGGGGGGCCTGGGAGACCCAGTACTTC.

The chain joins TRBV11-2 to TRBJ2-7, with D tentatively TRBD2 (6 bases). Germline V lookup: CDR1 SGHAT, CDR2 FQNNGV. The CDR3 loop spans 13 amino acids. Trimming pared 6 bases from V and 3 bases from J, leaving 12 bases between. This CDR3 is CASRSSVSYEQYF. In nucleotides, the CDR3 is TGTGCCAGCAGATCTAGCGTGAGCTACGAGCAGTACTTC.

The V call is TRBV5-4, the J call TRBJ2-3; D may be TRBD1 (6 bases). Germline CDR1 reads SGHNT; CDR2 reads YYREEE (reference sequence). The V gene lost 4 bases and the J gene lost 2 bases, with 14 bases spanning the gap. This CDR3 has 15 residues. The CDR3 sequence: CASSRDRWSTDTQYF. CDR3 DNA: TGTGCCAGCAGCCGTGACAGGTGGTCCACAGATACGCAGTATTTT. Filled out from reference TRBV5-4 and TRBJ2-3, the complete variable domain reads ETGVTQSPTHLIKTRGQQVTLRCSSQSGHNTVSWYQQALGQGPQFIFQYYREEENGRGNFPPRFSGLQFPNYSSELNVNALELDDSALYLCASSRDRWSTDTQYFGPGTRLTVL.

J is TRBJ2-1 and V is TRBV27, with 8 bases identical to TRBD1. CDR3 length: 15 amino acids. Germline V gene data show CDR1 as MNHEY and CDR2 as SMNVEV (reference sequence). V shed 8 bases and J 7 bases; nucleotides not matched to a gene: 13. The DNA of the CDR3 is TGTGCCAGCGGTCTCCAGGGGGCTAGTATGAATGAGCAGTTCTTC. It yields the protein CASGLQGASMNEQFF.

The rearrangement joins TRBV27 to TRBJ1-1, with 9 positions matching TRBD1. Per the germline V gene, CDR1 is MNHEY and CDR2 is SMNVEV (reference sequence). V dropped 6 bases and J dropped 0; count of bases not matched to a gene: 8. The CDR3 consists of 16 residues. The chain's CDR3 is CASRPGTGNLNTEAFF. The CDR3 DNA reads as TGTGCCAGCAGGCCGGGGACAGGGAACTTGAACACTGAAGCTTTCTTT.

J is TRBJ1-5 and V is TRBV7-9; D call uncertain. The V end lost 0 bases, the J end lost 5 bases, and 5 bases lay between the germline ends. The CDR3 has 13 amino acids. In germline, CDR1 is SEHNR, CDR2 FQNEAQ (reference sequence). CDR3 nucleotides: TGTGCCAGCAGCTTAGCTCAGGATCAGCCCCAGCATTTT. It specifies CASSLAQDQPQHF.

The V call is TRBV5-1, the J call TRBJ2-7; 8 nucleotides line up with TRBD2. Germline V CDR1 and CDR2: SGHRS, YFSETQ. This CDR3 has 14 residues. With V trimmed by 4 bases and J by 6 bases, 9 bases remained unmatched. CDR3 in DNA: TGCGCCAGCAGCGCCGGGACCCGGGGGGGCGAGCAGTACTTC. Its protein is CASSAGTRGGEQYF.

The chain joins TRBV7-6 to TRBJ2-7, with D possibly matching TRBD1 (5 bases). Between the trimmed V and J ends, which lost 0 bases and 0 bases, there was a span of 6 bases. The CDR3 consists of 14 residues. Germline CDR1 reads SGHVS; CDR2 reads FNYEAQ. Here the CDR3 reads CASSLADSSYEQYF. The CDR3, as DNA: TGTGCCAGCAGCTTAGCAGACAGCTCCTACGAGCAGTACTTC. The variable domain in full, completed from reference TRBV7-6 and TRBJ2-7, reads GAGVSQSPRYKVTKRGQDVALRCDPISGHVSLYWYRQALGQGPEFLTYFNYEAQQDKSGLPNDRFSAERPEGSISTLTIQRTEQRDSAMYRCASSLADSSYEQYFGPGTRLTVT.

J is TRBJ1-2 and V is TRBV11-2; 7 nucleotides match TRBD1. The germline CDR1 and CDR2 sequences are SGHAT and FQNNGV. This CDR3 is built from 15 residues. J lost 8 bases, V lost 1 base, and 10 bases had no gene match. The CDR3 bases are TGTGCCAGCAGCTTAGTCTACGGGCAGGGGGACGGCTACACCTTC. Translating it yields CASSLVYGQGDGYTF.

V usage is TRBV5-6 and J usage is TRBJ2-1; TRBD1 is a possible D gene (6 bases). CDR3 length: 15 amino acids. Germline V gives CDR1 SGHDT, CDR2 YYEEEE. V lost 4 bases to trimming and J lost 1 base, with 12 bases between them. The chain's CDR3 is CASSPQDRSYNEQFF. CDR3 in DNA: TGTGCCAGCAGCCCACAGGACAGATCCTACAATGAGCAGTTCTTC. The complete variable domain, with remaining parts taken from reference TRBV5-6 and TRBJ2-1, reads DAGVTQSPTHLIKTRGQQVTLRCSPKSGHDTVSWYQQALGQGPQFIFQYYEEEERQRGNFPDRFSGHQFPNYSSELNVNALLLGDSALYLCASSPQDRSYNEQFFGPGTRLTVL.

The V gene is TRBV5-4, the J gene TRBJ2-3, with D uncertain. V lost 0 bases to trimming and J lost 0 bases, with 11 bases between them. Germline-derived CDR1 and CDR2 are SGHNT and YYREEE (reference sequence). The CDR3 runs to 16 residues. The CDR3 sequence is CASSLGGDSSTDTQYF. CDR3 bases: TGTGCCAGCAGCTTGGGAGGTGACTCTAGCACAGATACGCAGTATTTT.

The chain recombines TRBV30 with TRBJ2-3; the D gene is possibly TRBD2 (5 bases). Germline assignment: CDR1 GTSNPN and CDR2 SVGIG (reference sequence). The CDR3 has 13 residues. Trimming shortened V by 1 base and J by 6 bases, and 11 bases separated the two germline ends. The CDR3 region is CAWSGGAMDTQYF. In nucleotides, the CDR3 is TGTGCCTGGAGTGGGGGAGCTATGGATACGCAGTATTTT. The full variable domain, with the rest looked up from reference TRBV30 and TRBJ2-3, is SQTIHQWPATLVQPVGSPLSLECTVEGTSNPNLYWYRQAAGRGLQLLFYSVGIGQISSEVPQNLSASRPQDRQFILSSKKLLLSDSGFYLCAWSGGAMDTQYFGPGTRLTVL.

The chain joins TRBV5-1 to TRBJ2-2; 7 bases are shared with TRBD1. The germline gives CDR1 SGHRS, CDR2 YFSETQ. The J segment lost 0 bases and the V segment lost 4 bases, leaving 6 bases of the junction unmatched. The CDR3 is 16 residues long. CDR3 in amino acids: CASSLTGQTNTGELFF. Here the CDR3 DNA reads TGCGCCAGCAGCCTCACGGGACAGACGAACACCGGGGAGCTGTTTTTT.

The V call is TRBV7-2, the J call TRBJ1-4; the D gene is possibly TRBD1 (6 bases). The CDR3 has 14 residues. The V and J ends lost 1 base and 5 bases respectively, with 8 bases between them. Germline V gene sequence: CDR1 SGHTA, CDR2 FQGNSA. The DNA for the CDR3 is TGTGCCAGCAGCTTAGGACAGGCCAATGAAAAACTGTTTTTT. Encoded protein: CASSLGQANEKLFF.